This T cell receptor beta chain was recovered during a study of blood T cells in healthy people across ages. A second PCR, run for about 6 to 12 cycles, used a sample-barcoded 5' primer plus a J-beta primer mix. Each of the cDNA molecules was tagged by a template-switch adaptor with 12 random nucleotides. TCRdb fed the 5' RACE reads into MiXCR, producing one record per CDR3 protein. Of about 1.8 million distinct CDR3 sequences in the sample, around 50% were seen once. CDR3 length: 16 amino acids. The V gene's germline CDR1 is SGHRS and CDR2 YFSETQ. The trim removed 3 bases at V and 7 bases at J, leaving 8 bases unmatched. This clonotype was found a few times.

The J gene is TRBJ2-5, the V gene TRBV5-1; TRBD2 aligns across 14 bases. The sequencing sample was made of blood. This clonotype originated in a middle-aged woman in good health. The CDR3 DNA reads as TGCGCCAGCAGCTCGGCCGGGACTAGCGGGAGTCGGACCCAGTACTTC. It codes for CASSSAGTSGSRTQYF.